This is a list of T cell receptor beta chains from one sample in a study of T-cell reconstitution after alpha-beta-depleted transplantation in children. TCRdb used MiXCR to reprocess the PCR reads, holding one entry per CDR3 protein. Counted here are about 870,000 distinct CDR3 sequences, under 20% occurring once; the ten biggest clones make up approximately 5%. Sequences were derived from PBMCs, mostly from graft donor cells, sampled 360 days after TCRalphabeta/CD19-depleted stem cell transplant. The receptors originated from a male patient under 18 who had a stem cell transplant for acute lymphoblastic leukemia, so the T cells may come from the graft donor. CDR3s include the opening cysteine and the closing phenylalanine or tryptophan. Fields, in order: J gene, clone size, D gene, V gene, CDR3 DNA, CDR3 protein. The D gene is left open where the match is weak. Where a row states a size, it is once, few, many or the class of an expanded clone; other rows omit it.

j_gene: TRBJ2-1
abundance: -
d_gene: -
v_gene: TRBV20-1
CDR3nt: TGCAGTGCTAGTCCGCTCGCCTTAGGTGAGCAGTTCTTC
CDR3aa: CSASPLALGEQFF

j_gene: TRBJ2-5
abundance: -
d_gene: -
v_gene: TRBV5-1
CDR3nt: TGCGCCAGCAGCTTGCCACCCCTCAGGCGAGAGACCCAGTACTTC
CDR3aa: CASSLPPLRRETQYF

j_gene: TRBJ2-1
abundance: few
d_gene: -
v_gene: TRBV27
CDR3nt: TGTGCCAGCAGTTTGTTGCTGGAGAATGAGCAGTTCTTC
CDR3aa: CASSLLLENEQFF

j_gene: TRBJ2-3
abundance: many
d_gene: -
v_gene: TRBV5-6
CDR3nt: TGTGCCAGCAGCTCGGGACTTAGCATAAATACGCAGTATTTT
CDR3aa: CASSSGLSINTQYF

j_gene: TRBJ2-2
abundance: -
d_gene: -
v_gene: TRBV7-2
CDR3nt: TGTGCCAGCAGCTTAGGAACGGGCGGAACCACCGGGGAGCTGTTTTTT
CDR3aa: CASSLGTGGTTGELFF

j_gene: TRBJ1-4
abundance: once
d_gene: -
v_gene: TRBV5-1
CDR3nt: TGCGCCAGCAGCACTTGGACACCAAATGAAAAACTGTTTTTT
CDR3aa: CASSTWTPNEKLFF

j_gene: TRBJ1-1
abundance: few
d_gene: -
v_gene: TRBV5-1
CDR3nt: TGCGCCAGCAGCTTCGACATGGGAACCGAAGCTTTCTTT
CDR3aa: CASSFDMGTEAFF

j_gene: TRBJ2-1
abundance: few
d_gene: -
v_gene: TRBV10-3
CDR3nt: TGTGCCATCAGTGAGTCGTTAACGGCCGTGACCAAAAATGAGCAGTTCTTC
CDR3aa: CAISESLTAVTKNEQFF

j_gene: TRBJ2-1
abundance: -
d_gene: -
v_gene: TRBV12-3/TRBV12-4
CDR3nt: TGTGCCAGCACCGCCCGATCCGCCAATGAGCAGTTCTTC
CDR3aa: CASTARSANEQFF

j_gene: TRBJ2-3
abundance: -
d_gene: TRBD2
v_gene: TRBV5-1
CDR3nt: TGCGCCAGCAGCTGGACTAGCGGGAGTTCAGTAGATACGCAGTATTTT
CDR3aa: CASSWTSGSSVDTQYF

j_gene: TRBJ2-5
abundance: few
d_gene: -
v_gene: TRBV12-3/TRBV12-4
CDR3nt: TGTGCCAGCAGTTTAGGAGCTGGGCTGCGAGAGACCCAGTACTTC
CDR3aa: CASSLGAGLRETQYF

j_gene: TRBJ2-1
abundance: -
d_gene: TRBD1
v_gene: TRBV13
CDR3nt: TGTGCCAGCAGTTCCAAGGGACAGTTTCCCCTGAGCTCCTACAATGAGCAGTTCTTC
CDR3aa: CASSSKGQFPLSSYNEQFF

j_gene: TRBJ1-4
abundance: -
d_gene: -
v_gene: TRBV27
CDR3nt: TGTGCCAGCAGTTCCAGGGAGACTAATGAAAAACTGTTTTTT
CDR3aa: CASSSRETNEKLFF

j_gene: TRBJ1-5
abundance: -
d_gene: TRBD1
v_gene: TRBV12-3/TRBV12-4
CDR3nt: TGTGCCAGCAGTTCGACAGGGGACAATCAGCCCCAGCATTTT
CDR3aa: CASSSTGDNQPQHF

j_gene: TRBJ2-7
abundance: few
d_gene: -
v_gene: TRBV7-8
CDR3nt: TGTGCCAGCAGCCCTCTGGACGGAGCCTACGAGCAGTACTTC
CDR3aa: CASSPLDGAYEQYF

j_gene: TRBJ1-2
abundance: -
d_gene: -
v_gene: TRBV14
CDR3nt: TGTGCCAGCAGCCAAGATCTGCGGACACACTATGGCTACACCTTC
CDR3aa: CASSQDLRTHYGYTF

j_gene: TRBJ2-7
abundance: -
d_gene: -
v_gene: TRBV5-1
CDR3nt: TGCGCCAGCAGCTTTGGACTGCGACGTGAGAGGGAGAGCTCCTACGAGCAGTACTTC
CDR3aa: CASSFGLRRERESSYEQYF

j_gene: TRBJ1-1
abundance: -
d_gene: -
v_gene: TRBV7-9
CDR3nt: TGTGCCAGCAGCTTAGGTGGGCTACCCGAAGCTTTCTTT
CDR3aa: CASSLGGLPEAFF

j_gene: TRBJ2-2
abundance: -
d_gene: -
v_gene: TRBV18
CDR3nt: TGTGCCAGCTCACCAAGCAAGAGGGGGAACACCGGGGAGCTGTTTTTT
CDR3aa: CASSPSKRGNTGELFF

j_gene: TRBJ1-2
abundance: -
d_gene: -
v_gene: TRBV27
CDR3nt: TGTGCCAGCCGGTTCCGGTTGGGCCACTATGGCTACACCTTC
CDR3aa: CASRFRLGHYGYTF

j_gene: TRBJ2-7
abundance: many
d_gene: TRBD1
v_gene: TRBV20-1
CDR3nt: TGCAGTGCTAGAGTACCGGGACAGAAATACGAGCAGTACTTC
CDR3aa: CSARVPGQKYEQYF

j_gene: TRBJ2-1
abundance: -
d_gene: TRBD2
v_gene: TRBV25-1
CDR3nt: TGTGCCAGCAGTGAATGGAGCGGGAGTACGAATGAGCAGTTCTTC
CDR3aa: CASSEWSGSTNEQFF

j_gene: TRBJ2-5
abundance: -
d_gene: -
v_gene: TRBV9
CDR3nt: TGTGCCAGCAGCGGGTACTCTCAGACCCAGTACTTC
CDR3aa: CASSGYSQTQYF

j_gene: TRBJ2-1
abundance: few
d_gene: -
v_gene: TRBV7-9
CDR3nt: TGTGCCAGCAGCTCCCCGCTGGGGTTTCATGAGCAGTTCTTC
CDR3aa: CASSSPLGFHEQFF

j_gene: TRBJ2-1
abundance: few
d_gene: -
v_gene: TRBV5-1
CDR3nt: TGCGCCAGCAGCTTGACCATACCCAATGAGCAGTTCTTC
CDR3aa: CASSLTIPNEQFF

j_gene: TRBJ1-5
abundance: few
d_gene: -
v_gene: TRBV6-2/TRBV6-3
CDR3nt: TGTGCCAGCAGTGACATCAAAGGCAATCAGCCCCAGCATTTT
CDR3aa: CASSDIKGNQPQHF

j_gene: TRBJ1-6
abundance: -
d_gene: TRBD1
v_gene: TRBV5-1
CDR3nt: TGCGCCAGCAGCGGCAATATTGCAGGGGGGGACTATAATTCACCCCTCCACTTT
CDR3aa: CASSGNIAGGDYNSPLHF

j_gene: TRBJ2-6
abundance: -
d_gene: -
v_gene: TRBV2
CDR3nt: TGTGCCAGCAGTGAGAGTTGGCCTAGATCATTACGCTCTGGGGCCAACGTCCTGACTTTC
CDR3aa: CASSESWPRSLRSGANVLTF

j_gene: TRBJ2-7
abundance: -
d_gene: -
v_gene: TRBV5-1
CDR3nt: TGCGCCAGCAGCGATCCCGACGGAATCTACGAGCAGTACTTC
CDR3aa: CASSDPDGIYEQYF

j_gene: TRBJ2-1
abundance: -
d_gene: -
v_gene: TRBV20-1
CDR3nt: TGCAGTGCCTCTCCCCCGGACTACTACAATGAGCAGTTCTTC
CDR3aa: CSASPPDYYNEQFF

j_gene: TRBJ2-3
abundance: -
d_gene: -
v_gene: TRBV18
CDR3nt: TGTGCCAGCTCACCACTCTTTTCCGGGAGCACAGATACGCAGTATTTT
CDR3aa: CASSPLFSGSTDTQYF

j_gene: TRBJ2-5
abundance: many
d_gene: -
v_gene: TRBV29-1
CDR3nt: TGCAGCGTCGGAGGGTTTTATCTGGAGACCCAGTACTTC
CDR3aa: CSVGGFYLETQYF

j_gene: TRBJ2-7
abundance: -
d_gene: -
v_gene: TRBV5-4
CDR3nt: TGTGCCAGCAGCTACCCCGGCTACTCCTACGAGCAGTACTTC
CDR3aa: CASSYPGYSYEQYF

j_gene: TRBJ1-3
abundance: -
d_gene: -
v_gene: TRBV2
CDR3nt: TGTGCCAGCAGTGAAAGTGGTTTTGGAAACACCATATATTTT
CDR3aa: CASSESGFGNTIYF

j_gene: TRBJ2-7
abundance: -
d_gene: TRBD2
v_gene: TRBV7-6
CDR3nt: TGTGCCAGCAGCAGCACTAGCGACTCCTACGAGCAGTACTTC
CDR3aa: CASSSTSDSYEQYF

j_gene: TRBJ2-5
abundance: -
d_gene: -
v_gene: TRBV12-3/TRBV12-4
CDR3nt: TGTGCCAGCAACACGGGAGAGACCCAGTACTTC
CDR3aa: CASNTGETQYF

j_gene: TRBJ1-3
abundance: few
d_gene: -
v_gene: TRBV20-1
CDR3nt: TGCAGTGCTAGTGGGCCTGGTTCTGGAAACACCATATATTTT
CDR3aa: CSASGPGSGNTIYF

j_gene: TRBJ2-2
abundance: few
d_gene: -
v_gene: TRBV7-3
CDR3nt: TGTGCCAGCAGCGCTGGGCGGATGAACACCGGGGAGCTGTTTTTT
CDR3aa: CASSAGRMNTGELFF

j_gene: TRBJ2-2
abundance: -
d_gene: TRBD2
v_gene: TRBV5-1
CDR3nt: TGCGCCAGCAGCTGGGGACTAGCGGAGACCGGGGAGCTGTTTTTT
CDR3aa: CASSWGLAETGELFF

j_gene: TRBJ2-1
abundance: -
d_gene: TRBD2
v_gene: TRBV14
CDR3nt: TGTGCCAGCAGCCAAGGCGAGGGACTAGCGGGGTACAATGAGCAGTTCTTC
CDR3aa: CASSQGEGLAGYNEQFF

j_gene: TRBJ2-3
abundance: many
d_gene: -
v_gene: TRBV5-1
CDR3nt: TGCGCCAGCAGCCCGGACCTTAGCACAGATACGCAGTATTTT
CDR3aa: CASSPDLSTDTQYF

j_gene: TRBJ2-1
abundance: few
d_gene: -
v_gene: TRBV20-1
CDR3nt: TGCAGTGCTTCCGGACACTCCCTCTCCTACAATGAGCAGTTCTTC
CDR3aa: CSASGHSLSYNEQFF

j_gene: TRBJ2-7
abundance: few
d_gene: TRBD1
v_gene: TRBV6-5
CDR3nt: TGTGCCAGCAGTTACTCGATCGACAGGGATCTCGAGCAGTACTTC
CDR3aa: CASSYSIDRDLEQYF

j_gene: TRBJ2-1
abundance: few
d_gene: -
v_gene: TRBV5-1
CDR3nt: TGCGCCAGCAGCTTGGGGTCTTTAGGTGGGAGAACCCACAATGAGCAGTTCTTC
CDR3aa: CASSLGSLGGRTHNEQFF